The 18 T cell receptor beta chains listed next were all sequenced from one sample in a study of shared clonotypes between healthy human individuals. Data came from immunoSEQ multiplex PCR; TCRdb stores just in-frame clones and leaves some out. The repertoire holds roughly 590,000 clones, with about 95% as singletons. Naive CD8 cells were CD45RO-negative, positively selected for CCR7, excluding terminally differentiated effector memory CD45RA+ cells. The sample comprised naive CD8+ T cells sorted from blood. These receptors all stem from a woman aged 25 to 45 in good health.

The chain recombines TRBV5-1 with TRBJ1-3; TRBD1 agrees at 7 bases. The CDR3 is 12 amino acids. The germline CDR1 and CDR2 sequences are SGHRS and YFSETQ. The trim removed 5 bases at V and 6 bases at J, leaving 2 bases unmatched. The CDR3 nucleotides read TGCGCCAGCAGTACAGGGGAAAACACCATATATTTT. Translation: CASSTGENTIYF.

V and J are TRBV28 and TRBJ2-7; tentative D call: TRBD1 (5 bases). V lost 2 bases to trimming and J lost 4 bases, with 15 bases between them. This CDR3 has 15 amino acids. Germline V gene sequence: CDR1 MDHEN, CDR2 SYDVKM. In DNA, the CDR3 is TGTGCCAGCAGTTTAGCGGTGGGCCCAGGGTACGAGCAGTACTTC. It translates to CASSLAVGPGYEQYF.

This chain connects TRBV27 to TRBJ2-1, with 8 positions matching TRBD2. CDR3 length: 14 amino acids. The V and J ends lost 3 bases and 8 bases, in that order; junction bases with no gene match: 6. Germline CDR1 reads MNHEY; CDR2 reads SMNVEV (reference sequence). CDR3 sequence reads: CASSFTGGGHEQFF. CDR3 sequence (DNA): TGTGCCAGCAGTTTTACGGGAGGGGGACATGAGCAGTTCTTC.

In nucleotides, the CDR3 is TGTGCCAGCAGCTCCGGACTAGCGAAGAAGGGTGGTCGAGAGCAGTACTTC. It is translated as CASSSGLAKKGGREQYF. The chain carries TRBV7-9 and TRBJ2-7, with 9 bases lining up with TRBD2. After removal of 4 bases from V and 7 bases from J, the junction contained 17 bases not matched to a gene. Germline V lookup: CDR1 SEHNR, CDR2 FQNEAQ (reference sequence). This CDR3 contains 17 residues.

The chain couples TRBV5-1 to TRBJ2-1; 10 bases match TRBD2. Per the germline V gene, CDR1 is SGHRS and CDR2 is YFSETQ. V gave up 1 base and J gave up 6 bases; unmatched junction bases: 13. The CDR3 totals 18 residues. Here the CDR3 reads CASSLSLAGVGVPNEQFF. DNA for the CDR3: TGCGCCAGCAGCTTGTCCCTAGCGGGAGTTGGGGTGCCCAATGAGCAGTTCTTC.

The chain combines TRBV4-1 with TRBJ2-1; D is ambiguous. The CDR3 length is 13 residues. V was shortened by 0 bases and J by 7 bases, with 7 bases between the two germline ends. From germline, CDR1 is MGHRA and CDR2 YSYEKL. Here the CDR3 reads CASSQDFWNEQFF. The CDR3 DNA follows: TGCGCCAGCAGCCAAGATTTTTGGAATGAGCAGTTCTTC.

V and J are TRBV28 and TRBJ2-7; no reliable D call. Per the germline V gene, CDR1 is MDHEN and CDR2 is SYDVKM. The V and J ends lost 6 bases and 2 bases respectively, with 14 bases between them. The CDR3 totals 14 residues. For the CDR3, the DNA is TGTGCCAGCAGGTTTGCGGACGGTACCTACGAGCAGTACTTC. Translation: CASRFADGTYEQYF.

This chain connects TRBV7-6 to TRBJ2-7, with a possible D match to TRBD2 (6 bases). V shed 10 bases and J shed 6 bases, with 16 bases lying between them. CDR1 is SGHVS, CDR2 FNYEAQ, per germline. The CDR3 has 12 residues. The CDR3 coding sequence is TGTGCCACTAGGGAGGATGGTGGCGAGCAGTACTTC. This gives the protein CATREDGGEQYF.

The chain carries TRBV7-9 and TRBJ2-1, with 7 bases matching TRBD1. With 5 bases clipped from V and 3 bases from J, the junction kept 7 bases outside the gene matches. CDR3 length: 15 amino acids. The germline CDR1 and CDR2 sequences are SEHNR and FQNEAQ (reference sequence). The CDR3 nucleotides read TGTGCCAGCAGCACGCCGGGACAGAACTACAATGAGCAGTTCTTC. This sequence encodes CASSTPGQNYNEQFF.

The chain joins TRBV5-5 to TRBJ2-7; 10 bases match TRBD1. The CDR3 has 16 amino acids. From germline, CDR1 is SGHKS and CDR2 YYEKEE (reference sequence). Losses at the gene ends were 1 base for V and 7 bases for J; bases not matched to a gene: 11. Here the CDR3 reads CASSLKRWDRGQEQYF. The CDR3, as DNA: TGTGCCAGCAGCTTGAAAAGGTGGGACAGGGGTCAAGAGCAGTACTTC.

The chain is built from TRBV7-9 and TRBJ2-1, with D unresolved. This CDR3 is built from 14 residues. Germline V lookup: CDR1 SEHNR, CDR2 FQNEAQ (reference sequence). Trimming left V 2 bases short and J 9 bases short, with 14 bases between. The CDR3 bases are TGTGCCAGCAGCTTACCCGGACCACCAGTTGAGCAGTTCTTC. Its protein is CASSLPGPPVEQFF.

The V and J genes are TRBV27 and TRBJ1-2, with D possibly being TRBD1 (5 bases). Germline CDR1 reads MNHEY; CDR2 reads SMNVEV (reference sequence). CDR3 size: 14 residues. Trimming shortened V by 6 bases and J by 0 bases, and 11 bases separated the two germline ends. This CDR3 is CASRPGLSNYGYTF. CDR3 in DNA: TGTGCCAGCAGACCGGGGCTTTCTAACTATGGCTACACCTTC.

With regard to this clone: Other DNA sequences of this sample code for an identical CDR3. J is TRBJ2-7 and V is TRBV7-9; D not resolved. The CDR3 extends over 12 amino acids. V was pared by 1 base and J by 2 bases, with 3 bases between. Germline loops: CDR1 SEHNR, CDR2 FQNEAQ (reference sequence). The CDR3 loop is CASSLGTYEQYF. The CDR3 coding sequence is TGTGCCAGCAGCTTAGGGACCTACGAGCAGTACTTC.

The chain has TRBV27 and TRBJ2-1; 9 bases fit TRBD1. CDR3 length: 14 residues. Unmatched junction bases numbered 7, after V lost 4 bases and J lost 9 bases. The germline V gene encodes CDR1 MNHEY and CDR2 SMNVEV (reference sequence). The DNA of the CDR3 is TGTGCCAGCAGTTCCGGACAGGGGTGGACTGAGCAGTTCTTC. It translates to CASSSGQGWTEQFF.

For the CDR3, the DNA is TGTGCCAGTACCGCCTATAGGAACAGGGGGCTCTACAATGAGCAGTTCTTC. This codes for CASTAYRNRGLYNEQFF. V and J are TRBV19 and TRBJ2-1; TRBD1 matches 9 bases. The germline gives CDR1 LNHDA, CDR2 SQIVND (reference sequence). V was pared by 7 bases and J by 3 bases, with 13 bases of the junction left unmatched. The CDR3 loop spans 17 amino acids.

The CDR3 spells CASSRAPQDRGLLDTQYF. Written as DNA, the CDR3 is TGCGCCAGCAGCCGCGCCCCCCAGGACAGGGGTTTGTTAGATACGCAGTATTTT. The chain links TRBV5-1 to TRBJ2-3, with 9 bases identical to TRBD1. The germline V gene has CDR1 SGHRS and CDR2 YFSETQ. Unmatched junction bases numbered 17, after V lost 4 bases and J lost 5 bases. The CDR3 runs to 18 residues. Full variable domain (remainder filled in from reference TRBV5-1 and TRBJ2-3): KAGVTQTPRYLIKTRGQQVTLSCSPISGHRSVSWYQQTPGQGLQFLFEYFSETQRNKGNFPGRFSGRQFSNSRSEMNVSTLELGDSALYLCASSRAPQDRGLLDTQYFGPGTRLTVL.

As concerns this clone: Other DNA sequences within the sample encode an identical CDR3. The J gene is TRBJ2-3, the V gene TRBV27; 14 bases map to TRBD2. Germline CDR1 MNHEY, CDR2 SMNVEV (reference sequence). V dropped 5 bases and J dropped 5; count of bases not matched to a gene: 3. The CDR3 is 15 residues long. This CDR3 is CASSSGTSGRDTQYF. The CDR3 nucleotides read TGTGCCAGCAGTAGCGGGACTAGCGGGAGAGATACGCAGTATTTT.

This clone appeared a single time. CDR3: CASSPEVLAGPYEQYF. CDR3 nucleotide sequence: TGTGCCAGCAGCCCAGAGGTACTAGCGGGACCCTACGAGCAGTACTTC. This chain joins TRBV7-6 and TRBJ2-7, with 10 bases that match TRBD2. The ends lost 5 bases at V and 2 bases at J; junction bases unmatched: 9. Germline V CDR1 and CDR2: SGHVS, FNYEAQ. The CDR3 runs 16 residues.